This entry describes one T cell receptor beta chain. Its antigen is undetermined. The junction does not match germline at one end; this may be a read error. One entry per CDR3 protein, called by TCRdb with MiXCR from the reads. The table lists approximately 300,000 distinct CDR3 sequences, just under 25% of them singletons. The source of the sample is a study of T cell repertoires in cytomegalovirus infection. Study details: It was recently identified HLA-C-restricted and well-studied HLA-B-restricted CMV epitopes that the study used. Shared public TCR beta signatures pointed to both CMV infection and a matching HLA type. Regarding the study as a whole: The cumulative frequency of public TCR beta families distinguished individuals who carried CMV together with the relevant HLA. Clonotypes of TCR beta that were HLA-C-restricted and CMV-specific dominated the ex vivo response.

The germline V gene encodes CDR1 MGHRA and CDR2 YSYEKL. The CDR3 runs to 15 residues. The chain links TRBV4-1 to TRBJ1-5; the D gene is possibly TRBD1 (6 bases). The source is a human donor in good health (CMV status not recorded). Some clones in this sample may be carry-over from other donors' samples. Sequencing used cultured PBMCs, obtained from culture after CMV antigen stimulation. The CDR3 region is CASSQVEGGSQPQHF. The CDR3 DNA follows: TGTGCCAGCAGCCAAGTAGAAGGGGGGAGTCAGCCCCAGCATTTT.